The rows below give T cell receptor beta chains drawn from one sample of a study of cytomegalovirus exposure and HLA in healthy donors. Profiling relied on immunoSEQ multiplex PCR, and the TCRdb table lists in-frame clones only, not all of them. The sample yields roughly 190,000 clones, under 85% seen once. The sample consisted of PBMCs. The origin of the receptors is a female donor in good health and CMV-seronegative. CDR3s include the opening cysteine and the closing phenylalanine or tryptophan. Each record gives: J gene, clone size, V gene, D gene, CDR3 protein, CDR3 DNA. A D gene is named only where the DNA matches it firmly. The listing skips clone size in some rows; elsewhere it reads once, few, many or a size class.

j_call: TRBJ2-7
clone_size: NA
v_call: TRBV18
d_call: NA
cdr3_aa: CASSPPGGRSYEQYF
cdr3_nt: TGTGCCAGCTCACCACCGGGGGGTCGCTCCTACGAGCAGTACTTC

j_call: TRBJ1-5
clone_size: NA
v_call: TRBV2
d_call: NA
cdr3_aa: CASSEGAGLLGQPQHF
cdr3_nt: TGTGCCAGCAGTGAAGGGGCAGGGCTGCTAGGTCAGCCCCAGCATTTT

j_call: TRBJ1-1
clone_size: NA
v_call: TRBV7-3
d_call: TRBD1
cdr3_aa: CASSFRQGQRAFF
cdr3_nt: TGTGCCAGCAGCTTCCGACAGGGACAGAGGGCTTTCTTT

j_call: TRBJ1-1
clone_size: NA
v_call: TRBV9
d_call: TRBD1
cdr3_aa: CASSVTGDRNTEAFF
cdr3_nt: TGTGCCAGCAGCGTGACAGGGGACCGCAACACTGAAGCTTTCTTT

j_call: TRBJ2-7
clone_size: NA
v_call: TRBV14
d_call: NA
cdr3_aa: CASSLLSGNSYEQYF
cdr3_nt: TGTGCCAGCAGCCTCTTGTCGGGGAACTCCTACGAGCAGTACTTC

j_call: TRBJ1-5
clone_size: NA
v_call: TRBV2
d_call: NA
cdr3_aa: CASDGRGSRNQPQHF
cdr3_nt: TGTGCCAGCGACGGGAGGGGTTCGCGCAATCAGCCCCAGCATTTT

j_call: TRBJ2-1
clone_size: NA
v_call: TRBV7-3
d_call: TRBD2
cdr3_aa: CASSSLAGGERRFF
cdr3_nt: TGTGCCAGCAGCTCCCTAGCGGGAGGGGAGCGGCGGTTCTTC

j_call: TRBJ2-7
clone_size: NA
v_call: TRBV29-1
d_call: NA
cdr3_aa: CSVDQRALGEQYF
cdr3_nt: TGCAGCGTTGACCAGCGGGCACTCGGCGAGCAGTACTTC

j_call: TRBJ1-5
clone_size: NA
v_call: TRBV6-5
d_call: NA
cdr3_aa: CASSGGQGSYQPQHF
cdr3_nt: TGTGCCAGCAGTGGCGGCCAGGGGTCTTATCAGCCCCAGCATTTT

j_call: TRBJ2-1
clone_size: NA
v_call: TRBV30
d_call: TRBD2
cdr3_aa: CAWSVRRTSGRVGEQFF
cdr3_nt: TGTGCCTGGAGTGTACGTAGGACTAGCGGGCGGGTGGGTGAGCAGTTCTTC

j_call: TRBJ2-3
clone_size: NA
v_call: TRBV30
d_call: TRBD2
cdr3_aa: CAWRLAGGYTQYF
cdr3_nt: TGTGCCTGGAGACTAGCGGGAGGGTATACGCAGTATTTT

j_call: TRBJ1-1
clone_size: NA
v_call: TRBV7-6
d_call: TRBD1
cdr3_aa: CASSLGVGTGAKTNTEAFF
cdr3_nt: TGTGCCAGCAGCTTAGGGGTAGGGACAGGAGCTAAGACGAACACTGAAGCTTTCTTT

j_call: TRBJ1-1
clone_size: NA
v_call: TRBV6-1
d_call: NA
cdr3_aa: CANNPLMNTEAFF
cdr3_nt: TGTGCCAACAATCCTCTGATGAACACTGAAGCTTTCTTT

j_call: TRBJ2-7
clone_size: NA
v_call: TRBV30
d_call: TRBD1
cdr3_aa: CAWSVMGQVKQYF
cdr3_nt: TGTGCCTGGAGTGTAATGGGACAGGTCAAGCAGTACTTC

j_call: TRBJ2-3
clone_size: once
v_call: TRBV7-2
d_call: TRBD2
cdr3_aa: CASSPTSGTDTQYF
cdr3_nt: TGTGCCAGCAGCCCGACTAGCGGCACAGATACGCAGTATTTT

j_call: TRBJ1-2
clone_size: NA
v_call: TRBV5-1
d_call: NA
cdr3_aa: CASGPGVGNYGYTF
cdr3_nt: TGCGCCAGCGGCCCAGGGGTGGGGAACTATGGCTACACCTTC

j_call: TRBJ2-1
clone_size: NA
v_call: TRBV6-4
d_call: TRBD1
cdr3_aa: CASSVEGQGANNEQFF
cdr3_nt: TGTGCCAGCAGTGTGGAAGGACAGGGGGCGAACAATGAGCAGTTCTTC

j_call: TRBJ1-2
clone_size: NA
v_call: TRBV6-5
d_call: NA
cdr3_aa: CASTRNRFYGYTF
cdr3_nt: TGTGCCAGCACCCGAAACAGGTTCTATGGCTACACCTTC

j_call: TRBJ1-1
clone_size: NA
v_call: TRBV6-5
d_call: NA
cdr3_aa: CASGLRVSNTEAFF
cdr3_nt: TGTGCCAGCGGTCTCAGGGTTTCTAACACTGAAGCTTTCTTT

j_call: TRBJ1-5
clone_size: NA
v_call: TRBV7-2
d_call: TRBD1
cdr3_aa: CASSLQGYQPQHF
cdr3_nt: TGTGCCAGCAGCCTACAGGGGTATCAGCCCCAGCATTTT

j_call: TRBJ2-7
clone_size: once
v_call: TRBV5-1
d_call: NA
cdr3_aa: CASRQQPGHNYEQYF
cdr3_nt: TGCGCCAGCAGACAACAACCCGGACATAACTACGAGCAGTACTTC

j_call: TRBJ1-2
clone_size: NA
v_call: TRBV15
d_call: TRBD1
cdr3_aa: CATSRDRGQGDYGYTF
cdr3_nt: TGTGCCACCAGCAGAGATCGAGGGCAGGGGGACTATGGCTACACCTTC

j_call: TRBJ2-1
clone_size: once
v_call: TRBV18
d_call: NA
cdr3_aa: CASSSPGVPNDEQFF
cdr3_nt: TGTGCCAGCTCATCGCCGGGGGTACCAAATGATGAGCAGTTCTTC

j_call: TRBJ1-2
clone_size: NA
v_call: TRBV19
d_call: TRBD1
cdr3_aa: CASSTQTGSVALYTF
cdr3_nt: TGTGCCAGTAGTACCCAGACAGGGTCAGTCGCCCTGTACACCTTC

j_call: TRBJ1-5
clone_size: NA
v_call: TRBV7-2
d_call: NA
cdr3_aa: CASSLTRNQPQHF
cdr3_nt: TGTGCCAGCAGCTTAACGCGGAATCAGCCCCAGCATTTT

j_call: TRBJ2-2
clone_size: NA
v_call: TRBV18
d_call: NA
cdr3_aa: CASSPTILVPGELFF
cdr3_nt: TGTGCCAGCTCACCTACTATACTAGTCCCCGGGGAGCTGTTTTTT

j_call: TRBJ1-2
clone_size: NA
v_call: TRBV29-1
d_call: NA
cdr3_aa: CSAAKNNYGYTF
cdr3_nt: TGCAGCGCCGCGAAGAATAACTATGGCTACACCTTC

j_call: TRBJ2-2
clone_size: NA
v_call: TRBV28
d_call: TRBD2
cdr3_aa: CASNIFPGLAANTGELFF
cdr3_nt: TGTGCCAGCAACATATTCCCGGGACTAGCGGCGAACACCGGGGAGCTGTTTTTT

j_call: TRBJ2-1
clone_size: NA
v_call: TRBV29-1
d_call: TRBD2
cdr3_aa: CSVELLAGDREQFF
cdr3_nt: TGCAGCGTTGAGCTCCTAGCGGGAGACCGGGAGCAGTTCTTC

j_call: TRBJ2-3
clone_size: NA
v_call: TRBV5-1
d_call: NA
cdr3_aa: CASSPGSEVTDTQYF
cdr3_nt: TGCGCCAGCAGCCCGGGATCTGAGGTCACAGATACGCAGTATTTT

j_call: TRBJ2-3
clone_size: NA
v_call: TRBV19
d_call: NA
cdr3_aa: CASSTYTDTQYF
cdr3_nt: TGTGCCAGTAGTACCTACACAGATACGCAGTATTTT

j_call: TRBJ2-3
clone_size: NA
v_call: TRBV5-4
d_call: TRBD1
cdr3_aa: CASSTPGQRNIDTQYF
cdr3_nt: TGTGCCAGCAGCACGCCGGGACAGAGAAACATAGATACGCAGTATTTT

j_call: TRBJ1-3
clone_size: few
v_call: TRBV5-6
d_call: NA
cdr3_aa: CASSLEGRAGNTIYF
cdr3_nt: TGTGCCAGCAGCTTGGAGGGCAGGGCTGGAAACACCATATATTTT

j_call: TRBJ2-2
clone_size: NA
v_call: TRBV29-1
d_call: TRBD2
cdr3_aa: CSVEDFPGGATGELFF
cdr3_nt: TGCAGCGTTGAAGACTTCCCCGGGGGGGCAACCGGGGAGCTGTTTTTT

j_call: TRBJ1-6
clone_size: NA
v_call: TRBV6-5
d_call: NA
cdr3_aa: CASSYSTGVYNSPLHF
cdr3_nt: TGTGCCAGCAGTTACTCGACAGGCGTCTATAATTCACCCCTCCACTTT

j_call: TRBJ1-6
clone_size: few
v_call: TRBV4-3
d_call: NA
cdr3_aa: CASSQDFSDGSSYNSPLHF
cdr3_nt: TGCGCCAGCAGCCAAGATTTTTCGGACGGGAGCTCCTATAATTCACCCCTCCACTTT

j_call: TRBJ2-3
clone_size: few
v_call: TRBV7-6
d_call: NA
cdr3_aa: CASSPPLTDTQYF
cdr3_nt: TGTGCCAGCAGCCCTCCCCTCACAGATACGCAGTATTTT

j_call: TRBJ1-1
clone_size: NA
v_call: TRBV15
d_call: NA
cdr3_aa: CATSRATGLTEAFF
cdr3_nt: TGTGCCACCAGCAGAGCTACAGGGCTCACTGAAGCTTTCTTT

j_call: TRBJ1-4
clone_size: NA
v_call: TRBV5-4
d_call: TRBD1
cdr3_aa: CASSLDRGEKLFF
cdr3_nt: TGTGCCAGCAGCTTGGACAGGGGGGAAAAACTGTTTTTT

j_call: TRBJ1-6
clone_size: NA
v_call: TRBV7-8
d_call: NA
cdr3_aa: CASSLAGGGSSYNSPLHF
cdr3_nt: TGTGCCAGCAGCTTAGCTGGTGGGGGGAGCTCCTATAATTCACCCCTCCACTTT

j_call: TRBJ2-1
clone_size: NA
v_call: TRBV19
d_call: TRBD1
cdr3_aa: CASSIDVQGYNEQFF
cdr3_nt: TGTGCCAGTAGTATAGATGTACAGGGGTACAATGAGCAGTTCTTC

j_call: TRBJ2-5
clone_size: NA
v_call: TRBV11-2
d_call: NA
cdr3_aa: CASSSHPRTAAQETQYF
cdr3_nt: TGTGCCAGCAGCTCCCACCCGAGAACGGCGGCTCAAGAGACCCAGTACTTC

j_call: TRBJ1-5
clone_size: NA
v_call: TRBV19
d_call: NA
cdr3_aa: CATDPGTSYSNQPQHF
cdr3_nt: TGTGCCACAGACCCCGGGACATCATATAGCAATCAGCCCCAGCATTTT

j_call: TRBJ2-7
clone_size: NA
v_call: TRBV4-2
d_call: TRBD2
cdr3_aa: CASSILGAGEVSYEQYF
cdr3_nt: TGTGCCAGCAGCATCCTTGGGGCGGGAGAGGTTTCCTACGAGCAGTACTTC

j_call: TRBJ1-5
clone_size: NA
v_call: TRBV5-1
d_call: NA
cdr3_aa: CASSLKMYMVSNQPQHF
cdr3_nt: TGCGCCAGCAGCTTAAAAATGTACATGGTTAGCAATCAGCCCCAGCATTTT

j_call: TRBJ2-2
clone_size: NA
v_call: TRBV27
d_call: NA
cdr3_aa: CASSPRFLGTGELFF
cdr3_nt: TGTGCCAGCAGTCCCCGGTTTCTAGGTACCGGGGAGCTGTTTTTT